This T cell receptor beta chain was obtained from a study of T-cell reconstitution after alpha-beta-depleted transplantation in children. Unique molecular identifiers were incorporated during preparation of the TCRbeta library. TCRdb called the PCR reads again in MiXCR, with one record for every CDR3 protein. The top ten hold approximately 2.3% of the sample, which has hundreds of thousands of distinct CDR3 sequences, about 30% seen once. Here the sequenced sample was PBMCs from the stem cell graft donor, taken from the stem cell graft. This clonotype originated in a human donor who donated a stem cell graft to a child with aplastic anemia.

The CDR3 spells CASSQDAGPVSPLHF. The DNA of the CDR3 is TGCGCCAGCAGCCAAGATGCGGGCCCCGTATCACCCCTCCACTTT. The chain is built from TRBV4-3 and TRBJ1-6; no reliable D call. V lost 0 bases to trimming and J lost 10 bases, with 13 bases between them. The V gene's germline CDR1 is LGHNA and CDR2 YSLEER. The CDR3 spans 15 residues.